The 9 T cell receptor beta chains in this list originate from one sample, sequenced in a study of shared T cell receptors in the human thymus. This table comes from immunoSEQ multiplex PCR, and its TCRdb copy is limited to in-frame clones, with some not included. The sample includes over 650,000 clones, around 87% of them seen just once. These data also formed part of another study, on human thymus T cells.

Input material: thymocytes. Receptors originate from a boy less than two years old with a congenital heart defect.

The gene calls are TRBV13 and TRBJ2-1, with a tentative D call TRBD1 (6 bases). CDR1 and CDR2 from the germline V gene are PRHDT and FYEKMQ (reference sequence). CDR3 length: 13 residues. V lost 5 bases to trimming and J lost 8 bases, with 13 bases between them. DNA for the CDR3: TGTGCCAGCAGCCCCGACAGGTTTCATGAGCAGTTCTTC. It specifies CASSPDRFHEQFF. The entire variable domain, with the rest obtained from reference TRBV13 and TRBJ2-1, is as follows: AAGVIQSPRHLIKEKRETATLKCYPIPRHDTVYWYQQGPGQDPQFLISFYEKMQSDKGSIPDRFSAQQFSDYHSELNMSSLELGDSALYFCASSPDRFHEQFFGPGTRLTVL.

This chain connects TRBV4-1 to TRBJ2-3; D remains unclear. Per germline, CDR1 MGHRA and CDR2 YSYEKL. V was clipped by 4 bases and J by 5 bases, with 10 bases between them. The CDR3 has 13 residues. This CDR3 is CASSPSVRDTQYF. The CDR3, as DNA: TGCGCCAGCAGCCCCTCAGTCCGAGATACGCAGTATTTT.

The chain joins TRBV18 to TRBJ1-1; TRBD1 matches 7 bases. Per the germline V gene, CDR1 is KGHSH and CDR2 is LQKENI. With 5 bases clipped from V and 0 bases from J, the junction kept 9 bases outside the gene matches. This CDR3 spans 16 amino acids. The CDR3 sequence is CASSTETGKLNTEAFF. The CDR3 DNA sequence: TGTGCCAGCTCAACTGAGACAGGGAAATTGAACACTGAAGCTTTCTTT.

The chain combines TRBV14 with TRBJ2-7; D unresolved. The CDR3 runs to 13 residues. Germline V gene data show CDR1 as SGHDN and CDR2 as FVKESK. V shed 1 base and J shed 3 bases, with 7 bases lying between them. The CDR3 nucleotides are TGTGCCAGCAGCCAAGGACTGATCTACGAGCAGTACTTC. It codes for CASSQGLIYEQYF.

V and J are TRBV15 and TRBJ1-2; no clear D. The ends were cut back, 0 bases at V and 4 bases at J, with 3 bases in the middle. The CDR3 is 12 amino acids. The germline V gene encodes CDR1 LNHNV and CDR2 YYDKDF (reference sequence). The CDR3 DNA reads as TGTGCCACCAGCAGAGACAGCTATGGCTACACCTTC. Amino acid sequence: CATSRDSYGYTF.

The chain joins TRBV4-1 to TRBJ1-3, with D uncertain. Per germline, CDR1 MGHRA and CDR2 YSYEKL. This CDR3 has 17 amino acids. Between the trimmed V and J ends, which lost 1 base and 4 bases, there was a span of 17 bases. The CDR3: CASSQAWRQSGGNTIYF. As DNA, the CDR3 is TGCGCCAGCAGCCAAGCTTGGAGGCAGTCGGGGGGAAACACCATATATTTT.

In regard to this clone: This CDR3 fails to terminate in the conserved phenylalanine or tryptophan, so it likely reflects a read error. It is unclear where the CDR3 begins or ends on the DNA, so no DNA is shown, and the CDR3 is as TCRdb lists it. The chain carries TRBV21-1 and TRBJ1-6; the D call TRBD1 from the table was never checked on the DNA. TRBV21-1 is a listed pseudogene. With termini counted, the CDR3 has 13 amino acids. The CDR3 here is CASSNQGQGASFL.

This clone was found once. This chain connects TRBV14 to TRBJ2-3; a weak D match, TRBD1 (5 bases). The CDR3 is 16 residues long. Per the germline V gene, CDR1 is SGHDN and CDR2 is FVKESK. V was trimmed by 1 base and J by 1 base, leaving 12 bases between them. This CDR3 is CASSQVAVGGTDTQYF. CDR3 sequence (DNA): TGTGCCAGCAGCCAAGTGGCGGTAGGGGGCACAGATACGCAGTATTTT.

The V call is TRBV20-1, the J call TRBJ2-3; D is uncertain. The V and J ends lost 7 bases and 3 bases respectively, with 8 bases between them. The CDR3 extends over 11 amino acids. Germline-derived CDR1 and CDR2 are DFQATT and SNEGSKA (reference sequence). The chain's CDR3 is CSVLETDTQYF. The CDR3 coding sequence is TGCAGTGTGCTAGAGACAGATACGCAGTATTTT.